This T cell receptor beta chain was retrieved from a study of metastatic and nonmetastatic thyroid tumors. Whole-study context: From malignant and benign thyroid patients, repertoires in blood and in tumor or nodule tissue were compared.

This clone was seen ten or more times. Its antigen is still unknown. Study-wide results and caveats: Benign nodules reportedly had significantly lower TCR beta diversity than malignant thyroid tumors in blood and tumor.

Patients had received no treatment of any kind before thyroid surgery. MiXCR reprocessed the PCR reads for TCRdb. This table has roughly 93,000 clones, roughly 12% appearing once. CDR1 and CDR2 from the germline V gene are GTSNPN and SVGIG (reference sequence). The CDR3 is made up of 13 amino acids. Trimming took off 6 bases at V and 4 bases at J, with 15 bases between the two ends. The sequenced sample consisted of blood. This chain joins TRBV30 and TRBJ1-1; D is possibly TRBD1 (5 bases). This receptor was obtained from a female donor with papillary thyroid cancer or a benign thyroid nodule (not recorded which). Some clones in this sample may be carry-over from other donors' samples. The CDR3 reads CACGRETGTEAFF. CDR3 coding DNA: TGTGCCTGCGGCAGGGAGACGGGCACTGAAGCTTTCTTT.